Presented here are 20 T cell receptor beta chains from one specimen sequenced in a study of neoadjuvant anti-PD-1 for oral cavity cancer. TCRdb's table, derived via immunoSEQ multiplex PCR, lists solely in-frame clones and lacks some. The sample holds about 14,000 clones, about 70% seen once. Sequenced material: PBMCs, taken before nivolumab (anti-PD-1) treatment. The receptors derive from a person between 35 and 79 years old with oral cavity squamous cell carcinoma.

Only one count was recorded for this clone. The V gene is TRBV19, the J gene TRBJ2-1; D unclear. V lost 5 bases to trimming and J lost 5 bases, with 10 bases between them. Germline values: CDR1 LNHDA, CDR2 SQIVND (reference sequence). CDR3 length: 13 residues. CDR3: CASSYRPHNEQFF. CDR3 nucleotide sequence: TGTGCCAGTAGTTACAGACCGCACAATGAGCAGTTCTTC.

The rearrangement links TRBV6-1 to TRBJ1-2; a weak D match, TRBD1 (5 bases). V was cut by 6 bases and J by 2 bases, with 7 bases left in between. The CDR3 is 12 amino acids. Germline CDR1 MNHNS, CDR2 SASEGT. In nucleotides, the CDR3 is TGTGCCAGCAGCGCAGGGAACTATGGCTACACCTTC. Translated: CASSAGNYGYTF.

The chain has TRBV19 and TRBJ1-1, with a weak D call TRBD1 (6 bases). Germline CDR1 LNHDA, CDR2 SQIVND (reference sequence). CDR3 size: 14 residues. Trimming shortened V by 5 bases and J by 0 bases, and 10 bases separated the two germline ends. Written as DNA, the CDR3 is TGTGCCAGTAGTCCGGGACATCTGAACACTGAAGCTTTCTTT. This codes for CASSPGHLNTEAFF.

The chain carries TRBV6-1 and TRBJ1-1, with D possibly TRBD1 on 5 matching bases. The CDR3 covers 14 residues. Germline assignment: CDR1 MNHNS and CDR2 SASEGT. The ends were cut back, 4 bases at V and 0 bases at J, with 9 bases in the middle. The CDR3 spells CASSAGVMNTEAFF. DNA for the CDR3: TGTGCCAGCAGTGCGGGGGTCATGAACACTGAAGCTTTCTTT.

V usage is TRBV2 and J usage is TRBJ1-5; weak D call: TRBD1 (5 bases). The CDR3 consists of 15 residues. Trimming shortened V by 3 bases and J by 5 bases, and 14 bases separated the two germline ends. Per germline, CDR1 SNHLY and CDR2 FYNNEI. The CDR3 sequence: CASSEGDGRHQPQHF. Written as DNA, the CDR3 is TGTGCCAGCAGTGAGGGGGACGGACGTCATCAGCCCCAGCATTTT.

This chain joins TRBV6-4 and TRBJ1-1; 11 nucleotides align to TRBD1. Trimming cost V 7 bases and J 6 bases; bases outside gene matches: 7. The CDR3 covers 14 residues. Germline CDR1 MRHNA, CDR2 SNTAGT. CDR3 nucleotides: TGTGCCAGCATGGACAGGGGGCGAAGCGCTGAAGCTTTCTTT. Translating it yields CASMDRGRSAEAFF.

This clone was counted only a few times. The chain recombines TRBV7-9 with TRBJ2-6; D ambiguous. CDR1 is SEHNR, CDR2 FQNEAQ, per germline (reference sequence). The germline V and J ends were trimmed by 1 base and 1 base, with 5 bases remaining between them. The CDR3 contains 15 residues. As DNA, the CDR3 is TGTGCCAGCAGCTTAGAGAAGTCTGGGGCCAACGTCCTGACTTTC. Residues: CASSLEKSGANVLTF.

CDR3 region: CASSNPGTALNEKLFF. The DNA for the CDR3 is TGTGCCAGCAGCAACCCGGGGACAGCCCTTAATGAAAAACTGTTTTTT. The chain links TRBV7-2 to TRBJ1-4; 7 nucleotides align to TRBD1. Germline CDR1 reads SGHTA; CDR2 reads FQGNSA. V dropped 5 bases and J dropped 4; count of bases not matched to a gene: 10. The CDR3 loop spans 16 amino acids.

In this sample, this clone turned up once. J is TRBJ2-5 and V is TRBV5-4; D is possibly TRBD1 (6 bases). CDR1 and CDR2 from the germline V gene are SGHNT and YYREEE (reference sequence). Trimming shortened V by 4 bases and J by 1 base, and 17 bases separated the two germline ends. The CDR3 loop spans 16 amino acids. DNA for the CDR3: TGTGCCAGCAGCCCGACAGGAGATAGAGGCCAAGAGACCCAGTACTTC. Translated, it gives CASSPTGDRGQETQYF. The complete variable domain, with remaining parts taken from reference TRBV5-4 and TRBJ2-5, reads ETGVTQSPTHLIKTRGQQVTLRCSSQSGHNTVSWYQQALGQGPQFIFQYYREEENGRGNFPPRFSGLQFPNYSSELNVNALELDDSALYLCASSPTGDRGQETQYFGPGTRLLVL.

This clone appeared a few times. The chain carries TRBV5-1 and TRBJ1-1; D is uncertain. V shed 0 bases and J shed 0 bases, with 9 bases lying between them. The CDR3 totals 15 residues. The V gene's germline CDR1 is SGHRS and CDR2 YFSETQ. The DNA of the CDR3 is TGCGCCAGCAGCTTGGCGGGATCCATGAACACTGAAGCTTTCTTT. Amino acid sequence: CASSLAGSMNTEAFF.

The chain combines TRBV27 with TRBJ2-1; tentatively, D is TRBD2 (6 bases). Trimming left V 5 bases short and J 0 bases short, with 17 bases between. Germline V gives CDR1 MNHEY, CDR2 SMNVEV (reference sequence). This CDR3 spans 17 amino acids. CDR3 protein: CASSLTSRHSSYNEQFF. In nucleotides, the CDR3 is TGTGCCAGCAGTCTTACTAGCCGGCATAGCTCCTACAATGAGCAGTTCTTC.

This clone was counted between two and nine times. The chain employs TRBV9 and TRBJ2-7, with 11 bases that match TRBD2. Germline CDR1 and CDR2: SGDLS and YYNGEE. The CDR3 contains 15 residues. The junction had 6 bases not matched to a gene; V was cut back by 4 bases and J by 3 bases. For the CDR3, the DNA is TGTGCCAGCAGCTCGTCGACTAGCGGGATCTACGAGCAGTACTTC. Its translation is CASSSSTSGIYEQYF.

The sample holds a few counts of this clone. CDR3: CASNLGDYEQYF. Written as DNA, the CDR3 is TGCGCCAGCAACCTAGGGGACTACGAGCAGTACTTC. The rearrangement uses TRBV5-1 and TRBJ2-7; D is perhaps TRBD1 (5 bases). Germline V gene sequence: CDR1 SGHRS, CDR2 YFSETQ. Trimming took off 6 bases at V and 3 bases at J, with 10 bases between the two ends. The CDR3 length is 12 residues.

The chain combines TRBV9 with TRBJ2-3, with unresolved D. Germline-derived CDR1 and CDR2 are SGDLS and YYNGEE. V was cut by 3 bases and J by 0 bases, with 8 bases left in between. CDR3 length: 14 residues. The CDR3 is CASSGLTSTDTQYF. The CDR3 nucleotides read TGTGCCAGCAGCGGTCTGACTAGCACAGATACGCAGTATTTT.

On this clone: One junction end disagrees with the germline gene, perhaps due to a read error. This chain joins TRBV18 and TRBJ1-2; D remains unclear. The CDR3 is 12 amino acids. CDR1 and CDR2 from the germline V gene are KGHSH and LQKENI. Written as DNA, the CDR3 is TGTGCCAGTTCACCATGGGGAGATGGCTACACCTTC. Protein sequence: CASSPWGDGYTF. Filled out from reference TRBV18 and TRBJ1-2, the complete variable domain reads NAGVMQNPRHLVRRRGQEARLRCSPMKGHSHVYWYRQLPEEGLKFMVYLQKENIIDESGMPKERFSAEFPKEGPSILRIQQVVRGDSAAYFCASSPWGDGYTFGSGTRLTVV.

This chain connects TRBV11-3 to TRBJ1-6; unclear D gene. With 1 base removed from V and 8 bases from J, the gap between germline ends came to 6 bases. The CDR3 spans 13 residues. The germline V gene encodes CDR1 SGHNT and CDR2 YENEEA. The chain's CDR3 is CASSLGADSPLHF. Written as DNA, the CDR3 is TGTGCCAGCAGCTTAGGGGCGGATTCACCCCTCCACTTT.

The V call is TRBV5-5, the J call TRBJ2-7; the match to TRBD1 covers 9 bases. With V trimmed by 3 bases and J by 7 bases, 14 bases remained unmatched. This CDR3 contains 16 residues. Germline V gene data show CDR1 as SGHKS and CDR2 as YYEKEE (reference sequence). Written as DNA, the CDR3 is TGTGCCAGCAGCTCACAGGGGGCCAATAATCTTAATGAGCAGTACTTC. It encodes CASSSQGANNLNEQYF.

The gene calls are TRBV6-5 and TRBJ1-2; D unclear. V lost 7 bases, J lost 4 bases, and 7 bases lay in between. CDR1 and CDR2 from the germline V gene are MNHEY and SVGAGI. The CDR3 consists of 11 residues. CDR3 coding DNA: TGTGCCAGCATCGGCACCTATGGCTACACCTTC. Translated, it gives CASIGTYGYTF.

This chain links TRBV5-1 with TRBJ1-4; D gene ambiguous. CDR3 length: 16 amino acids. V lost 0 bases to trimming and J lost 0 bases, with 9 bases between them. Germline CDR1 and CDR2: SGHRS and YFSETQ. Here the CDR3 reads CASSLAGATTNEKLFF. CDR3 coding DNA: TGCGCCAGCAGCTTGGCCGGAGCAACAACTAATGAAAAACTGTTTTTT.

This chain links TRBV5-1 with TRBJ2-3; D may correspond to TRBD1 or TRBD2 (6 bases each). The germline CDR1 and CDR2 sequences are SGHRS and YFSETQ. There are 17 residues in the CDR3. V shed 4 bases and J shed 8 bases, with 26 bases lying between them. CDR3 region: CASSELGLHPKGGTQYF. The DNA for the CDR3 is TGCGCCAGCAGCGAGTTGGGACTCCACCCGAAGGGGGGTACGCAGTATTTT.